This paragraph covers one T cell receptor (beta chain) sequence. The data belong to a study of shared clonotypes between healthy human individuals. Assay: immunoSEQ multiplex PCR; the TCRdb copy retains only in-frame clones and omits some. Counted here are about 470,000 clones, about four fifths occurring once; the ten biggest clones make up roughly 13%. Looked up from germline, CDR1 is GTSNPN and CDR2 is SVGIG (reference sequence). Unmatched junction bases numbered 11, after V lost 1 base and J lost 3 bases. The CDR3 length is 16 residues. This sequence joins TRBV30 and TRBJ2-7, with 8 bases fitting TRBD2. The receptor was derived from a woman in her forties in good health. Some clones in this sample may be carry-over from other donors' samples. The source material was PBMCs. This CDR3 reads CAWSAFPRLAIYEQYF. DNA for the CDR3: TGTGCCTGGAGTGCCTTTCCGCGACTAGCGATCTACGAGCAGTACTTC. Drawing the rest from reference TRBV30 and TRBJ2-7, the complete variable domain is SQTIHQWPATLVQPVGSPLSLECTVEGTSNPNLYWYRQAAGRGLQLLFYSVGIGQISSEVPQNLSASRPQDRQFILSSKKLLLSDSGFYLCAWSAFPRLAIYEQYFGPGTRLTVT.